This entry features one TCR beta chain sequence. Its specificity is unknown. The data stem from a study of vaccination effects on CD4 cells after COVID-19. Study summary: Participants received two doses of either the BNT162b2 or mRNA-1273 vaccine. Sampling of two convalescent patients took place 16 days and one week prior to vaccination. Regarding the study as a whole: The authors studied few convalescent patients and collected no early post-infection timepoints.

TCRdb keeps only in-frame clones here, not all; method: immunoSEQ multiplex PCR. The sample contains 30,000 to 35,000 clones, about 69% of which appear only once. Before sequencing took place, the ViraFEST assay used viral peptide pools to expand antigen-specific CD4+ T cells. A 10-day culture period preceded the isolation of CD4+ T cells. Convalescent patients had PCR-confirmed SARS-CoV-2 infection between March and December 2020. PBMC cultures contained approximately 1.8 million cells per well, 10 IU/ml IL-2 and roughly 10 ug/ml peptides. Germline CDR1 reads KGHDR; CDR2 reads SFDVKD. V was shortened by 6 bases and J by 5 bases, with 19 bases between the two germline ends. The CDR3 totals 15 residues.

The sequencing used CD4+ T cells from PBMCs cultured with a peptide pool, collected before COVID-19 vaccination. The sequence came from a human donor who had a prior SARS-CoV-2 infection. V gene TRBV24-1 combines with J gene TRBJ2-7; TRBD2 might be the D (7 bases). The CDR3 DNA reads TGTGCCACCAGTCCCCCTGGGGGGGCGCTTAACGAGCAGTACTTC. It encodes CATSPPGGALNEQYF.